The 6 T cell receptor beta chains below come from one sample, sequenced in a study of CD8+CD57+ T cells in acquired aplastic anemia. TCR beta VDJ and CDR3 profiling used genomic DNA as template. MiXCR was run by TCRdb on the reads, yielding one entry per CDR3 protein. The table shows some 160,000 distinct CDR3 sequences, with less than 50% occurring only once. Individuals selected for sequencing had exhibited CD8+CD57+ cell expansion on flow cytometry. The material sequenced was sorted CD4+, CD8+, or CD8+CD57+ T cells (not recorded which) from PBMCs. These receptors were taken from a human donor with aplastic anemia.

This clonotype was picked up a small number of times. The CDR3 region is CASSLAEDSQAEKLFF. In DNA form, the CDR3 reads TGTGCCAGCAGCTTAGCGGAAGACAGTCAGGCTGAAAAACTGTTTTTT. The gene calls are TRBV11-1 and TRBJ1-4; tentatively, D is TRBD1 (5 bases). V dropped 0 bases and J dropped 7 bases, with 15 bases sitting between them. The CDR3 sequence is 16 residues long. Germline loops: CDR1 SGHAT, CDR2 FQDESV (reference sequence).

V is TRBV20-1 and J is TRBJ2-3; either TRBD1 or TRBD2 may supply D (6 bases each). Germline V CDR1 and CDR2: DFQATT, SNEGSKA (reference sequence). V was clipped by 0 bases and J by 7 bases, with 11 bases between them. The CDR3 totals 13 residues. The CDR3 nucleotides read TGCAGTGCTAGAGATCTAGGGGGGCATACGCAGTATTTT. Amino acid sequence: CSARDLGGHTQYF.

In its sample, this clonotype was seen once. The V call is TRBV6-2 or TRBV6-3, the J call TRBJ1-5; no definite D call. The CDR3 has 13 residues. V lost 8 bases to trimming and J lost 5 bases, with 13 bases between them. In germline, CDR1 is MNHEY, CDR2 SVGEGT. The CDR3 sequence: CASQTVVYQPQHF. CDR3 nucleotide sequence: TGTGCCAGCCAAACCGTGGTGTATCAGCCCCAGCATTTT.

This clonotype has a handful of counts. The V gene is TRBV19, the J gene TRBJ1-5; D is uncertain. Germline V lookup: CDR1 LNHDA, CDR2 SQIVND (reference sequence). Between the trimmed V and J ends, which lost 5 bases and 7 bases, there was a span of 21 bases. The CDR3 loop spans 16 amino acids. This CDR3 reads CASSPADIVSRQPQHF. DNA of the CDR3: TGTGCCAGTAGTCCGGCTGACATTGTCTCACGGCAGCCCCAGCATTTT.

This chain connects TRBV19 to TRBJ1-1; TRBD1 agrees at 9 bases. With V trimmed by 5 bases and J by 4 bases, 5 bases remained unmatched. Germline V gene sequence: CDR1 LNHDA, CDR2 SQIVND (reference sequence). The CDR3 length is 14 residues. CDR3 loop: CASSVRDRATEAFF. The CDR3 DNA reads TGTGCCAGTAGTGTACGGGACAGGGCCACTGAAGCTTTCTTT.

This clonotype showed up many times. The V gene is TRBV6-1, the J gene TRBJ2-2; D call uncertain. Deletions cut 3 bases from V and 4 bases from J, with 9 bases between. The CDR3 contains 14 residues. CDR1 MNHNS and CDR2 SASEGT come from the germline V gene. CDR3 sequence reads: CASSDYRATGELFF. The CDR3 nucleotides are TGTGCCAGCAGTGACTACCGGGCCACCGGGGAGCTGTTTTTT.